The rows below give T cell receptor beta chains drawn from one sample of a study of blood T cell repertoires in COVID-19. The repertoire was sequenced with immunoSEQ multiplex PCR; TCRdb's copy has only in-frame clones and lacks some. The profile covers approximately 31,000 clones, with approximately 83% appearing a single time and about 16% taken by the ten largest. The sample consisted of peripheral blood. The receptors originated from a woman aged 55-69 years with active COVID-19. Both conserved end residues are part of each CDR3. A D gene is named only where the DNA matches it firmly. The size of a clone is reported for some rows only, either as once, few or many, or as a class for expanded clones.

d_gene: TRBD2; j_gene: TRBJ2-7; abundance: .; v_gene: TRBV5-4; CDR3aa: CASSSSGMGYEQYF; CDR3nt: TGTGCCAGCAGCTCCAGCGGGATGGGCTACGAGCAGTACTTC
d_gene: TRBD1; j_gene: TRBJ1-6; abundance: .; v_gene: TRBV11-2; CDR3aa: CASSRLPTGGFSPLHF; CDR3nt: TGTGCCAGCAGCCGCCTGCCGACAGGGGGTTTTTCACCCCTCCACTTT
d_gene: TRBD2; j_gene: TRBJ2-1; abundance: .; v_gene: TRBV16; CDR3aa: CASSLQREFNEQFF; CDR3nt: TGTGCCAGCAGCCTTCAGCGGGAGTTCAATGAGCAGTTCTTC
d_gene: TRBD1; j_gene: TRBJ2-2; abundance: .; v_gene: TRBV15; CDR3aa: CATSRGQAKEELFF; CDR3nt: TGTGCCACCAGCAGGGGACAGGCCAAGGAGGAGCTGTTTTTT
d_gene: .; j_gene: TRBJ2-7; abundance: .; v_gene: TRBV7-2; CDR3aa: CASSLKGSEGHPYEQYF; CDR3nt: TGTGCCAGCAGCTTAAAGGGGTCGGAGGGCCACCCCTACGAGCAGTACTTC
d_gene: TRBD1; j_gene: TRBJ1-1; abundance: .; v_gene: TRBV2; CDR3aa: CASRTGLNTEAFF; CDR3nt: TGTGCCAGCCGGACAGGGTTGAACACTGAAGCTTTCTTT
d_gene: TRBD2; j_gene: TRBJ2-1; abundance: .; v_gene: TRBV7-6; CDR3aa: CASSLRGSGSVNYNEQFF; CDR3nt: TGTGCCAGCAGTCTTAGGGGTAGCGGGAGTGTTAACTACAATGAGCAGTTCTTC
d_gene: .; j_gene: TRBJ2-2; abundance: .; v_gene: TRBV19; CDR3aa: CASSIEQGGTGELFF; CDR3nt: TGTGCCAGTAGTATAGAACAGGGTGGAACCGGGGAGCTGTTTTTT
d_gene: TRBD1; j_gene: TRBJ2-7; abundance: .; v_gene: TRBV28; CDR3aa: CASIETGSYEQYF; CDR3nt: TGTGCCAGCATAGAGACAGGGTCCTACGAGCAGTACTTC
d_gene: .; j_gene: TRBJ2-5; abundance: .; v_gene: TRBV13; CDR3aa: CASSLSQAAETQYF; CDR3nt: TGTGCCAGCAGCTTAAGTCAGGCCGCCGAGACCCAGTACTTC
d_gene: .; j_gene: TRBJ1-2; abundance: few; v_gene: TRBV2; CDR3aa: CASSSTGNSYGYTF; CDR3nt: TGTGCCAGCAGCTCAACAGGGAATAGCTATGGCTACACCTTC
d_gene: TRBD1; j_gene: TRBJ1-6; abundance: .; v_gene: TRBV30; CDR3aa: CAWGSQPGQKNLFHPLHF; CDR3nt: TGTGCCTGGGGATCCCAGCCGGGACAGAAGAATCTGTTTCACCCCCTCCACTTT
d_gene: TRBD2; j_gene: TRBJ2-2; abundance: .; v_gene: TRBV5-1; CDR3aa: CASSFQLADTGELFF; CDR3nt: TGCGCCAGCAGCTTTCAACTAGCGGACACCGGGGAGCTGTTTTTT
d_gene: .; j_gene: TRBJ1-1; abundance: .; v_gene: TRBV27; CDR3aa: CASSRRENTEAFF; CDR3nt: TGTGCCAGCAGCCGACGGGAGAACACTGAAGCTTTCTTT
d_gene: .; j_gene: TRBJ1-2; abundance: .; v_gene: TRBV6-5; CDR3aa: CASSRTAGGYTF; CDR3nt: TGTGCCAGCAGCAGAACGGCGGGCGGCTACACCTTC
d_gene: TRBD2; j_gene: TRBJ2-3; abundance: .; v_gene: TRBV28; CDR3aa: CASSLAGSTDTQYF; CDR3nt: TGTGCCAGCAGCCTAGCGGGGAGCACAGATACGCAGTATTTT
d_gene: .; j_gene: TRBJ2-3; abundance: .; v_gene: TRBV21-1; CDR3aa: CASSQTPGLAGETSTDTQYF; CDR3nt: TGTGCCAGCAGCCAGACCCCGGGACTAGCGGGGGAGACTAGCACAGATACGCAGTATTTT
d_gene: .; j_gene: TRBJ1-5; abundance: .; v_gene: TRBV28; CDR3aa: CASRRDISNQPQHF; CDR3nt: TGTGCCAGCAGGAGGGACATTAGCAATCAGCCCCAGCATTTT
d_gene: .; j_gene: TRBJ2-3; abundance: once; v_gene: TRBV7-8; CDR3aa: CASSLVSGGANTQYF; CDR3nt: TGTGCCAGCAGCTTAGTTAGCGGAGGGGCAAATACGCAGTATTTT
d_gene: .; j_gene: TRBJ1-5; abundance: few; v_gene: TRBV3-1/TRBV3-2; CDR3aa: CASSPDASGNQPQHF; CDR3nt: TGTGCCAGCAGCCCTGACGCCAGCGGCAATCAGCCCCAGCATTTT
d_gene: TRBD2; j_gene: TRBJ2-3; abundance: once; v_gene: TRBV27; CDR3aa: CASSSLGGGGVGDTQYF; CDR3nt: TGTGCCAGCAGTTCCCTCGGCGGGGGGGGTGTGGGAGATACGCAGTATTTT
d_gene: .; j_gene: TRBJ2-3; abundance: .; v_gene: TRBV28; CDR3aa: CASSAGGASTDTQYF; CDR3nt: TGTGCCAGCAGCGCCGGGGGTGCTAGCACAGATACGCAGTATTTT
d_gene: .; j_gene: TRBJ2-7; abundance: .; v_gene: TRBV11-3; CDR3aa: CASSLSGGIHEQYF; CDR3nt: TGTGCCAGCAGCTTAAGTGGAGGGATTCACGAGCAGTACTTC
d_gene: TRBD1; j_gene: TRBJ1-2; abundance: .; v_gene: TRBV3-1/TRBV3-2; CDR3aa: CASSQGQGYYGYTF; CDR3nt: TGTGCCAGCAGCCAAGGACAGGGATATTACGGCTACACCTTC
d_gene: .; j_gene: TRBJ1-6; abundance: .; v_gene: TRBV7-2; CDR3aa: CASSFGGDSPLHF; CDR3nt: TGTGCCAGCAGCTTCGGCGGGGATTCACCCCTCCACTTT
d_gene: .; j_gene: TRBJ2-1; abundance: .; v_gene: TRBV6-2/TRBV6-3; CDR3aa: CASSTQGLTSYNEQFF; CDR3nt: TGTGCCAGCAGTACGCAGGGGCTTACGTCCTACAATGAGCAGTTCTTC
d_gene: TRBD2; j_gene: TRBJ2-5; abundance: few; v_gene: TRBV7-8; CDR3aa: CASSLVGLARQETQYF; CDR3nt: TGTGCCAGCAGCTTAGTGGGACTAGCGAGGCAAGAGACCCAGTACTTC
d_gene: .; j_gene: TRBJ2-7; abundance: .; v_gene: TRBV6-6; CDR3aa: CASRTGQFSYEQYF; CDR3nt: TGTGCCAGCAGAACCGGACAGTTTTCCTACGAGCAGTACTTC
d_gene: TRBD1; j_gene: TRBJ1-2; abundance: .; v_gene: TRBV7-9; CDR3aa: CASSPKGQGGGYTF; CDR3nt: TGTGCCAGCAGCCCCAAGGGACAGGGCGGGGGCTACACCTTC
d_gene: .; j_gene: TRBJ2-7; abundance: .; v_gene: TRBV23-1; CDR3aa: CASSPTVKTYEQYF; CDR3nt: TGCGCCAGCAGTCCGACAGTTAAAACCTACGAGCAGTACTTC
d_gene: TRBD1; j_gene: TRBJ1-3; abundance: .; v_gene: TRBV2; CDR3aa: CASSELDRAGNTIYF; CDR3nt: TGTGCCAGCAGTGAATTGGACAGGGCCGGAAACACCATATATTTT
d_gene: .; j_gene: TRBJ1-3; abundance: .; v_gene: TRBV5-1; CDR3aa: CASSLGPNSGNTIYF; CDR3nt: TGCGCCAGCAGCTTGGGGCCCAACTCTGGAAACACCATATATTTT
d_gene: .; j_gene: TRBJ1-6; abundance: .; v_gene: TRBV28; CDR3aa: CASSSDLYNSPLHF; CDR3nt: TGTGCCAGCAGTTCGGACTTATATAATTCACCCCTCCACTTT
d_gene: .; j_gene: TRBJ1-1; abundance: .; v_gene: TRBV18; CDR3aa: CASSPIQGHSTEAFF; CDR3nt: TGTGCCAGCTCACCGATTCAGGGCCACAGCACTGAAGCTTTCTTT
d_gene: .; j_gene: TRBJ1-4; abundance: once; v_gene: TRBV6-5; CDR3aa: CASSVRRKSEKLFF; CDR3nt: TGTGCCAGCTCGGTTCGGAGGAAATCTGAAAAACTGTTTTTT
d_gene: .; j_gene: TRBJ1-6; abundance: few; v_gene: TRBV28; CDR3aa: CASSLGAVSSYNSPLHF; CDR3nt: TGTGCCAGCAGTCTAGGGGCCGTTAGCTCCTATAATTCACCCCTCCACTTT
d_gene: .; j_gene: TRBJ2-5; abundance: .; v_gene: TRBV7-9; CDR3aa: CASSPSGETQYF; CDR3nt: TGTGCCAGCAGCCCCTCCGGGGAGACCCAGTACTTC
d_gene: TRBD1; j_gene: TRBJ2-7; abundance: .; v_gene: TRBV19; CDR3aa: CASSINLGTGGYEQYF; CDR3nt: TGTGCCAGTAGTATCAATCTCGGGACAGGGGGCTACGAGCAGTACTTC
d_gene: .; j_gene: TRBJ1-3; abundance: .; v_gene: TRBV19; CDR3aa: CASSIFRDENTIYF; CDR3nt: TGTGCCAGTAGTATATTCAGGGATGAAAACACCATATATTTT
d_gene: .; j_gene: TRBJ1-5; abundance: .; v_gene: TRBV19; CDR3aa: CASSPGVGQPQHF; CDR3nt: TGTGCCAGTAGTCCGGGGGTCGGTCAGCCCCAGCATTTT
d_gene: .; j_gene: TRBJ2-7; abundance: .; v_gene: TRBV18; CDR3aa: CASSPQTVYEQYF; CDR3nt: TGTGCCAGCTCACCTCAGACAGTCTACGAGCAGTACTTC
d_gene: .; j_gene: TRBJ2-2; abundance: .; v_gene: TRBV21-1; CDR3aa: CASSGGAGELFF; CDR3nt: TGTGCCAGCTCTGGAGGGGCAGGGGAGCTGTTTTTT
d_gene: TRBD1; j_gene: TRBJ1-5; abundance: .; v_gene: TRBV6-5; CDR3aa: CASIYRGRSAAQPQHF; CDR3nt: TGTGCCAGCATTTACAGGGGGCGGAGTGCGGCGCAGCCCCAGCATTTT
d_gene: TRBD1; j_gene: TRBJ1-5; abundance: once; v_gene: TRBV19; CDR3aa: CASSSTGGRQPQHF; CDR3nt: TGTGCCAGTTCGTCGACAGGGGGCAGGCAGCCCCAGCATTTT
d_gene: .; j_gene: TRBJ2-5; abundance: .; v_gene: TRBV5-1; CDR3aa: CASSSGSAETQYF; CDR3nt: TGCGCCAGCAGCAGCGGTTCCGCAGAGACCCAGTACTTC
d_gene: TRBD2; j_gene: TRBJ2-1; abundance: .; v_gene: TRBV3-1/TRBV3-2; CDR3aa: CASSQGLADYNEQFF; CDR3nt: TGTGCCAGCAGCCAGGGCCTAGCGGACTACAATGAGCAGTTCTTC
d_gene: TRBD2; j_gene: TRBJ2-1; abundance: .; v_gene: TRBV5-5; CDR3aa: CASRTGLAEYNEQFF; CDR3nt: TGTGCCAGCAGGACGGGACTAGCGGAGTACAATGAGCAGTTCTTC
d_gene: TRBD1; j_gene: TRBJ2-3; abundance: .; v_gene: TRBV11-2; CDR3aa: CASSKPTGGRADTQYF; CDR3nt: TGTGCCAGCAGTAAACCAACAGGGGGCCGGGCGGATACGCAGTATTTT
d_gene: TRBD2; j_gene: TRBJ2-2; abundance: .; v_gene: TRBV19; CDR3aa: CATLRGGGSGTGELFF; CDR3nt: TGTGCCACCCTCCGCGGGGGGGGGTCTGGGACCGGGGAGCTGTTTTTT
d_gene: TRBD2; j_gene: TRBJ2-1; abundance: .; v_gene: TRBV11-2; CDR3aa: CASSLNPSGEREQFF; CDR3nt: TGTGCCAGCAGCTTAAATCCTAGCGGGGAAAGGGAGCAGTTCTTC
d_gene: TRBD2; j_gene: TRBJ2-5; abundance: .; v_gene: TRBV4-1; CDR3aa: CASKSGGGTQYF; CDR3nt: TGCGCCAGCAAAAGCGGGGGGGGGACCCAGTACTTC
d_gene: .; j_gene: TRBJ2-3; abundance: .; v_gene: TRBV7-2; CDR3aa: CASSSTRTVDTQYF; CDR3nt: TGTGCCAGCAGCTCTACACGGACAGTGGATACGCAGTATTTT
d_gene: TRBD2; j_gene: TRBJ2-5; abundance: once; v_gene: TRBV5-5; CDR3aa: CASSLVGGRAWETQYF; CDR3nt: TGTGCCAGCAGCTTGGTCGGCGGGAGGGCCTGGGAGACCCAGTACTTC